This T cell receptor beta chain was profiled in a study of cytomegalovirus exposure and HLA in healthy donors. Whole-study results and caveats: Sequences of the TCR beta chain were said to predict the HLA-A and HLA-B alleles of most subjects accurately. Roughly even sequencing depth across donors was the assumption behind the presence/absence analyses.

V lost 6 bases and J 2 bases, leaving 20 bases between the germline ends. CDR1 is KGHSH, CDR2 LQKENI, per germline. The CDR3 extends over 16 amino acids. The PCR made use of 60 Vbeta and 13 Jbeta primers. Libraries were prepared by immunoSEQ multiplex PCR; TCRdb keeps only in-frame clonotypes and omits some of them. The table lists approximately 160,000 clones, less than 90% of them singletons. Comment on this clone: Its antigen is unidentified.

The TCR sequence derives from a woman aged 50 to 60 in good health and CMV-seropositive. The rearrangement joins TRBV18 to TRBJ2-7; D may be TRBD1 (6 bases). Specimen: PBMCs. In DNA form, the CDR3 reads TGTGCCAGCTCCCCCACAGGGCCCGCAGCCCCCTACGAGCAGTACTTC. Its translation is CASSPTGPAAPYEQYF.